The rows below give T cell receptor beta chains drawn from one sample of a study of blood T cell repertoires in COVID-19. The method was immunoSEQ multiplex PCR; TCRdb's version includes in-frame clones alone and lacks a portion of them. The sample lists some 150,000 clones; roughly four fifths were seen once. Sequenced material: peripheral blood. The receptors were sampled from a woman aged 80 or older with acute or convalescent COVID-19. Each CDR3 is given with its conserved first and last residue. A D gene is named only where the DNA matches it firmly.

length: 16
D: TRBD1
J: TRBJ1-1
V: TRBV10-3
CDR3: CAIMPGTGNQWAGAFF

length: 15
D: -
J: TRBJ1-2
V: TRBV7-8
CDR3: CASSLARVRSYGYTF

length: 13
D: -
J: TRBJ1-3
V: TRBV7-2
CDR3: CASSFNSGNTIYF

length: 15
D: -
J: TRBJ1-1
V: TRBV4-1
CDR3: CASSRLQQGSSEAFF

length: 15
D: TRBD1
J: TRBJ1-4
V: TRBV9
CDR3: CASSSRQGANEKLFF

length: 18
D: TRBD2
J: TRBJ2-2
V: TRBV7-8
CDR3: CASSFVGTSGVNTGELFF

length: 11
D: -
J: TRBJ1-5
V: TRBV29-1
CDR3: CSAGGNQPQHF

length: 16
D: -
J: TRBJ2-3
V: TRBV5-1
CDR3: CASSLGQGRSTDTQYF

length: 13
D: -
J: TRBJ1-1
V: TRBV19
CDR3: CASMMTVSTEAFF

length: 14
D: TRBD1
J: TRBJ2-5
V: TRBV5-5
CDR3: CASSNRGRGETQYF

length: 13
D: TRBD1
J: TRBJ1-1
V: TRBV12-3/TRBV12-4
CDR3: CASRRQGNTEAFF

length: 18
D: -
J: TRBJ2-2
V: TRBV5-1
CDR3: CASSLAWRSQANTGELFF

length: 12
D: -
J: TRBJ2-5
V: TRBV7-2
CDR3: CASSLVEETQYF

length: 15
D: -
J: TRBJ1-2
V: TRBV9
CDR3: CASSVGEGAWDGYTF

length: 13
D: TRBD1
J: TRBJ2-7
V: TRBV6-5
CDR3: CASSYSGQDQQYF

length: 15
D: -
J: TRBJ1-1
V: TRBV19
CDR3: CASIRSAGQNTEAFF

length: 14
D: -
J: TRBJ2-1
V: TRBV2
CDR3: CATFQGNRNNEQFF

length: 15
D: TRBD1
J: TRBJ1-6
V: TRBV2
CDR3: CASSVGGAPLSPLHF

length: 16
D: TRBD1
J: TRBJ1-5
V: TRBV19
CDR3: CASSSMDRGFNQPQHF

length: 14
D: TRBD1
J: TRBJ1-1
V: TRBV27
CDR3: CASSSTGGNTEAFF

length: 15
D: TRBD1
J: TRBJ1-6
V: TRBV9
CDR3: CASSVTGTANSPLHF

length: 14
D: TRBD1
J: TRBJ2-1
V: TRBV7-9
CDR3: CASSYQQGENEQFF

length: 15
D: TRBD1
J: TRBJ1-2
V: TRBV19
CDR3: CASSYLGTGGYGYTF

length: 15
D: TRBD1
J: TRBJ2-3
V: TRBV28
CDR3: CASSNTGVGTDTQYF

length: 15
D: -
J: TRBJ1-5
V: TRBV7-8
CDR3: CASSFLTGSNQPQHF

length: 16
D: -
J: TRBJ2-2
V: TRBV7-2
CDR3: CASSLATGANTGELFF

length: 11
D: -
J: TRBJ2-3
V: TRBV20-1
CDR3: CSAVGADTQYF

length: 11
D: -
J: TRBJ1-2
V: TRBV6-5
CDR3: CASSYRGGYTF

length: 15
D: -
J: TRBJ1-4
V: TRBV12-5
CDR3: CASGFKGDGDEKLFF

length: 16
D: TRBD1
J: TRBJ2-2
V: TRBV5-1
CDR3: CASSLAGTVNTGELFF

length: 16
D: TRBD2
J: TRBJ2-1
V: TRBV4-1
CDR3: CASSPNSGGAVYEQFF

length: 14
D: -
J: TRBJ1-1
V: TRBV5-6
CDR3: CASSDYREDTEAFF